Shown below are 30 T cell receptor beta chains from a single sample sequenced in a study of siplizumab effects on memory and regulatory T cells. Generated by immunoSEQ multiplex PCR, the TCRdb table keeps only in-frame clones and is missing some. This table has approximately 100,000 clones, about 94% appearing once. Sequenced material: non-Treg CD4+ T cells sorted from blood. The receptors originated from a human donor in good health.

The rearrangement joins TRBV5-1 to TRBJ1-1, with 8 bases matching TRBD1. Losses at the gene ends were 0 bases for V and 0 bases for J; bases not matched to a gene: 7. The germline V gene encodes CDR1 SGHRS and CDR2 YFSETQ. This CDR3 has 17 residues. The chain's CDR3 is CASSLGQGAGMNTEAFF. The DNA of the CDR3 is TGCGCCAGCAGCTTGGGGCAGGGGGCCGGGATGAACACTGAAGCTTTCTTT.

V is TRBV5-1 and J is TRBJ2-7; perhaps TRBD2 as D (7 bases). The CDR3 is made up of 14 amino acids. From germline, CDR1 is SGHRS and CDR2 YFSETQ. Trimming cost V 6 bases and J 0 bases, with 13 bases left between them. The CDR3 sequence is CASNNGGLSYEQYF. The CDR3 DNA is TGCGCCAGCAATAACGGGGGGCTCTCCTACGAGCAGTACTTC.

The chain joins TRBV27 to TRBJ1-2; the D gene is possibly TRBD1 (6 bases). The CDR3 totals 15 residues. CDR1 is MNHEY and CDR2 is SMNVEV in the germline V gene (reference sequence). V shed 6 bases and J shed 6 bases, with 20 bases lying between them. The CDR3 nucleotides are TGTGCCAGCAGCCGAGGCCCCCTAAACAGGGATGGCTACACCTTC. Protein: CASSRGPLNRDGYTF.

This clone was seen a single time. V usage is TRBV23-1 and J usage is TRBJ2-2; TRBD1 aligns across 10 bases. TRBV23-1 belongs to the ORF category, with a function that is uncertain. V lost 7 bases to trimming and J lost 6 bases; unmatched junction nucleotides: 17. CDR3 length: 18 amino acids. CDR3 sequence reads: CASTPEVPADRGAGELFF. The CDR3 DNA reads TGCGCCAGCACCCCTGAGGTCCCCGCGGACAGGGGGGCCGGGGAGCTGTTTTTT.

This CDR3 is CASSLGDYGYTF. The CDR3 coding sequence is TGCGCCAGCAGTTTAGGGGACTATGGCTACACCTTC. J is TRBJ1-2 and V is TRBV10-2; TRBD1 might be the D (5 bases). Germline V CDR1 and CDR2: WSHSY, SAAADI. The CDR3 runs to 12 residues. The V end lost 5 bases, the J end lost 3 bases, and 7 bases lay between the germline ends.

The chain combines TRBV18 with TRBJ2-6; no firm D call. The length of the CDR3 is 14 residues. Trimming took off 2 bases at V and 2 bases at J, with 4 bases between the two ends. Germline values: CDR1 KGHSH, CDR2 LQKENI. CDR3 amino acids: CASSPGTGANVLTF. The CDR3 DNA sequence: TGTGCCAGCTCACCAGGGACTGGGGCCAACGTCCTGACTTTC.

DNA of the CDR3: TGTGCCAGCAGCCAACCCAATAGCTACGAGCAGTACTTC. Translating gives CASSQPNSYEQYF. This chain joins TRBV14 and TRBJ2-7; no definite D call. Between the trimmed V and J ends, which lost 2 bases and 3 bases, there was a span of 8 bases. The CDR3 is 13 residues long. Germline V gene data show CDR1 as SGHDN and CDR2 as FVKESK. The full variable domain, in which reference TRBV14 and TRBJ2-7 provide the parts outside the CDR3, is EAGVTQFPSHSVIEKGQTVTLRCDPISGHDNLYWYRRVMGKEIKFLLHFVKESKQDESGMPNNRFLAERTGGTYSTLKVQPAELEDSGVYFCASSQPNSYEQYFGPGTRLTVT.

The rearrangement links TRBV2 to TRBJ2-1; D is uncertain. The CDR3 is made up of 14 amino acids. With 10 bases removed from V and 0 bases from J, the gap between germline ends came to 13 bases. Per the germline V gene, CDR1 is SNHLY and CDR2 is FYNNEI. CDR3 protein: CAIQSRSSYNEQFF. Here the CDR3 DNA reads TGTGCCATCCAGAGCCGTAGCTCCTACAATGAGCAGTTCTTC. Looking up the rest from reference TRBV2 and TRBJ2-1 gives the full variable domain: EPEVTQTPSHQVTQMGQEVILRCVPISNHLYFYWYRQILGQKVEFLVSFYNNEISEKSEIFDDQFSVERPDGSNFTLKIRSTKLEDSAMYFCAIQSRSSYNEQFFGPGTRLTVL.

The chain has TRBV5-6 and TRBJ1-6; 10 bases align to TRBD1. After removal of 1 base from V and 7 bases from J, the junction contained 5 bases not matched to a gene. The V gene's germline CDR1 is SGHDT and CDR2 YYEEEE. The CDR3 consists of 16 residues. CDR3 in DNA: TGTGCCAGCAGCTTGCTGGACAGGGGGAAAAATTCACCCCTCCACTTT. Translation gives CASSLLDRGKNSPLHF.

This chain joins TRBV7-2 and TRBJ1-1; D not certain. Germline-derived CDR1 and CDR2 are SGHTA and FQGNSA. Trimming removed 2 bases at V and 0 bases at J, with 16 bases between. The CDR3 has 17 amino acids. CDR3 loop: CASSLIVGLVMNTEAFF. For the CDR3, the DNA is TGTGCCAGCAGCTTAATTGTCGGACTCGTCATGAACACTGAAGCTTTCTTT.

The chain joins TRBV19 to TRBJ1-1, with D perhaps matching TRBD1 (5 bases). The germline V gene has CDR1 LNHDA and CDR2 SQIVND (reference sequence). V was trimmed by 4 bases and J by 4 bases, leaving 13 bases between them. This CDR3 has 14 amino acids. For the CDR3, the DNA is TGTGCCAGTAGTACCCAGGGTTTTAGCACTGAAGCTTTCTTT. Translating it yields CASSTQGFSTEAFF.

J is TRBJ1-2 and V is TRBV11-1; TRBD1 aligns across 7 bases. CDR3 length equals 14 residues. Germline V CDR1 and CDR2: SGHAT, FQDESV (reference sequence). V lost 3 bases and J lost 2; bases outside the gene matches: 3. In DNA form, the CDR3 reads TGTGCCAGCAGCTTCGGACAGGAAAACTATGGCTACACCTTC. It codes for CASSFGQENYGYTF.

V and J are TRBV18 and TRBJ1-3; possible D gene TRBD1, 5 bases. The CDR3 extends over 16 amino acids. V lost 3 bases and J 0 bases, leaving 12 bases between the germline ends. Germline V gene lookup returns CDR1 KGHSH and CDR2 LQKENI. The CDR3 DNA follows: TGTGCCAGCTCACCTGACAGTTCCTACTCTGGAAACACCATATATTTT. Its protein product is CASSPDSSYSGNTIYF.

The rearrangement joins TRBV18 to TRBJ1-1; no clear D gene. The ends were cut back, 6 bases at V and 1 base at J, with 15 bases in the middle. CDR3 length: 15 residues. Germline V CDR1 and CDR2: KGHSH, LQKENI. The CDR3 bases are TGTGCCAGCTCTCCTCAAAACTTCGGGAACACTGAAGCTTTCTTT. The encoded protein is CASSPQNFGNTEAFF.

The rearrangement uses TRBV19 and TRBJ2-3; D perhaps matches TRBD1 (5 bases). Germline CDR1 LNHDA, CDR2 SQIVND (reference sequence). There are 13 residues in the CDR3. The V gene lost 11 bases and the J gene lost 1 base, with 13 bases spanning the gap. The chain's CDR3 is CAVGELGTDTQYF. In nucleotides, the CDR3 is TGTGCCGTAGGGGAATTGGGCACAGATACGCAGTATTTT.

This clone is a singleton in its sample. Other DNA sequences of this sample code for an identical CDR3. The chain is built from TRBV25-1 and TRBJ2-6; no definite D call. From germline, CDR1 is MGHDK and CDR2 SYGVNS. This CDR3 comprises 16 residues. V was shortened by 1 base and J by 0 bases, with 7 bases between the two germline ends. CDR3 coding DNA: TGTGCCAGCAGTGAATTTGGGGACTCTGGGGCCAACGTCCTGACTTTC. Translation gives CASSEFGDSGANVLTF.

This chain links TRBV28 with TRBJ1-2; perhaps TRBD1 as D (6 bases). V was shortened by 5 bases and J by 4 bases, with 11 bases between the two germline ends. The CDR3 consists of 13 residues. Germline CDR1 reads MDHEN; CDR2 reads SYDVKM. The CDR3 loop reads CASSTPGVYGYTF. CDR3 in DNA: TGTGCCAGCAGTACACCAGGGGTCTATGGCTACACCTTC.

The genes are TRBV28 and TRBJ2-7, with D unresolved. The CDR3 totals 15 residues. Trimming left V 4 bases short and J 2 bases short, with 15 bases between. Germline lookup yields CDR1 MDHEN and CDR2 SYDVKM. The CDR3 spells CASSSPGSIPYEQYF. The CDR3 DNA reads TGTGCCAGCAGTTCGCCCGGCAGTATTCCCTACGAGCAGTACTTC. The whole variable domain, remainder taken from reference TRBV28 and TRBJ2-7, is DVKVTQSSRYLVKRTGEKVFLECVQDMDHENMFWYRQDPGLGLRLIYFSYDVKMKEKGDIPEGYSVSREKKERFSLILESASTNQTSMYLCASSSPGSIPYEQYFGPGTRLTVT.

This chain's CDR3 is CASSPGGTGNTIYF. The CDR3 nucleotides are TGCGCCAGCAGCCCGGGGGGAACTGGAAACACCATATATTTT. The rearrangement joins TRBV5-1 to TRBJ1-3; TRBD1 might be the D (5 bases). CDR1 is SGHRS, CDR2 YFSETQ, per germline. The CDR3 has 14 amino acids. Trimming cost V 4 bases and J 2 bases, with 10 bases left between them.

The rearrangement links TRBV5-5 to TRBJ1-2, with a tentative D call TRBD1 (6 bases). The CDR3 is 15 residues long. Trimming left V 0 bases short and J 2 bases short, with 11 bases between. Germline CDR1 and CDR2: SGHKS and YYEKEE (reference sequence). CDR3 bases: TGTGCCAGCAGCTTGGCAGGGGATTCCAACTATGGCTACACCTTC. It yields the protein CASSLAGDSNYGYTF.

A few counts support this clone. The chain is built from TRBV29-1 and TRBJ1-1, with a tentative D call TRBD1 (5 bases). This CDR3 spans 11 amino acids. The V and J ends lost 2 bases and 11 bases respectively, with 12 bases between them. The germline gives CDR1 SQVTM, CDR2 ANQGSEA. This CDR3 is CSVEYQGFAFF. CDR3 DNA: TGCAGCGTTGAATATCAGGGATTCGCTTTCTTT.

The chain recombines TRBV18 with TRBJ2-6, with D uncertain. The CDR3 covers 15 residues. Per the germline V gene, CDR1 is KGHSH and CDR2 is LQKENI. V was cut by 3 bases and J by 2 bases, with 8 bases left in between. The CDR3 DNA is TGTGCCAGCTCACCTGCCAGCCCTGGGGCCAACGTCCTGACTTTC. Translated, it gives CASSPASPGANVLTF.

This rearrangement joins TRBV5-4 to TRBJ1-1, with a weak D call TRBD1 (6 bases). The germline V gene encodes CDR1 SGHNT and CDR2 YYREEE (reference sequence). V lost 1 base and J lost 1, with 14 bases in between. The CDR3 loop spans 16 amino acids. This CDR3 is CASSLYRAGANTEAFF. In DNA, the CDR3 is TGTGCCAGCAGCTTGTACCGGGCGGGGGCGAACACTGAAGCTTTCTTT.

This clone has a single count. J is TRBJ1-6 and V is TRBV15, with D possibly matching TRBD1 (6 bases). The CDR3 runs 15 residues. With 1 base removed from V and 6 bases from J, the gap between germline ends came to 10 bases. Germline V lookup: CDR1 LNHNV, CDR2 YYDKDF (reference sequence). CDR3 DNA sequence: TGTGCCACCAGCAGAGGAGCAGGGGCTAATTCACCCCTCCACTTT. Its protein product is CATSRGAGANSPLHF.

The rearrangement links TRBV5-1 to TRBJ1-5; 8 bases map to TRBD1. J was trimmed by 0 bases and V by 4 bases; bases with no gene match: 6. Germline V gives CDR1 SGHRS, CDR2 YFSETQ. This CDR3 contains 16 residues. The CDR3: CASSRQGLDSNQPQHF. CDR3 in DNA: TGCGCCAGCAGCAGACAGGGGCTCGATAGCAATCAGCCCCAGCATTTT.

This chain joins TRBV11-2 and TRBJ2-7; D is ambiguous. V gave up 0 bases and J gave up 0 bases, with 3 bases separating them. The CDR3 sequence is 13 residues long. Looked up from germline, CDR1 is SGHAT and CDR2 is FQNNGV. CDR3 nucleotide sequence: TGTGCCAGCAGCTTAGACCACTCCTACGAGCAGTACTTC. This translates into CASSLDHSYEQYF.

V is TRBV9 and J is TRBJ1-3; D unclear. Germline-derived CDR1 and CDR2 are SGDLS and YYNGEE. This CDR3 has 17 residues. Trimming took 2 bases from V and 0 from J, leaving 15 bases between them. CDR3 coding DNA: TGTGCCAGCAGCGTGTCATCCGGGGTCAACTCTGGAAACACCATATATTTT. Translation: CASSVSSGVNSGNTIYF.

This chain links TRBV6-5 with TRBJ1-2; D gene unclear. The V gene lost 4 bases and the J gene lost 7 bases, with 13 bases spanning the gap. This CDR3 contains 13 residues. CDR1 is MNHEY and CDR2 is SVGAGI in the germline V gene. In nucleotides, the CDR3 is TGTGCCAGCAGTTTGTCACAGCCCGCTGGCTACACCTTC. Translating gives CASSLSQPAGYTF.

The chain recombines TRBV6-5 with TRBJ2-3; D possibly corresponds to TRBD2 (5 bases). CDR3 length: 15 residues. Germline CDR1 and CDR2: MNHEY and SVGAGI. The V gene lost 3 bases and the J gene lost 1 base, with 11 bases spanning the gap. As DNA, the CDR3 is TGTGCCAGCAGTTATTCCTTTAGCGGCACAGATACGCAGTATTTT. It is translated as CASSYSFSGTDTQYF.

CDR3: CASSAPGQGYEQYF. The CDR3 bases are TGTGCCAGCAGTGCTCCGGGACAGGGCTACGAGCAGTACTTC. This chain connects TRBV6-1 to TRBJ2-7; 9 bases agree with TRBD1. The germline CDR1 and CDR2 sequences are MNHNS and SASEGT. The CDR3 covers 14 residues. The ends lost 4 bases at V and 3 bases at J; junction bases unmatched: 4.